Sequencing of this TCR beta chain was carried out in a study of beta chain features in type 1 diabetes. The CDR3 contains 16 residues. Unmatched junction bases numbered 3, after V lost 2 bases and J lost 4 bases. Germline assignment: CDR1 SGHRS and CDR2 YFSETQ. In this sample, this clone turned up a few times. No antigen is known for it. Of the isolated RNA, all was reverse transcribed, and so the sequenced material was expressed TCRB transcripts. The protocol was immunoSEQ multiplex PCR, while the TCRdb copy is restricted to in-frame clones and leaves out a portion. The table includes about 350,000 clones, around 20% detected once. Points from the study as a whole: TCRB CDR3s from Type 1 diabetes patients were moderately but significantly shorter in all four CD4+ subsets.

Sample: naive CD4+ T cells from blood. The chain uses TRBV5-1 and TRBJ2-3, with 14 bases that match TRBD2. This sequence originates from a young woman in good health. CDR3 residues: CASSFGTSGSSDTQYF. CDR3 coding DNA: TGCGCCAGCAGCTTTGGGACTAGCGGGAGCTCAGATACGCAGTATTTT.